This T cell receptor beta chain was sequenced for a study of blood T cell repertoires in COVID-19. Trimming took off 5 bases at V and 7 bases at J, with 18 bases between the two ends. The CDR3 consists of 14 residues. CDR1 is SGHVS, CDR2 FQNEAQ, per germline. TCRdb keeps only in-frame clones here, not all; method: immunoSEQ multiplex PCR. The sample has around 150,000 clones, about 74% seen once. The sample comprised peripheral blood. The receptor was derived from a man aged 50 to 60 with acute or convalescent COVID-19. The chain links TRBV7-8 to TRBJ2-7, with a tentative D call TRBD2 (6 bases). The CDR3 reads CASSTPGAREEQYF. CDR3 in DNA: TGTGCCAGCAGCACCCCCGGGGCCCGGGAGGAGCAGTACTTC.